The rows below give T cell receptor beta chains drawn from one sample of a study of blood T cell repertoires in COVID-19. The protocol was immunoSEQ multiplex PCR, while the TCRdb copy is restricted to in-frame clones and leaves out a portion. Among about 180,000 clones listed, 88% were seen once. The sample was PBMCs or T cells enriched from blood (not recorded which). The source of these receptors is a woman between 18 and 30 years old who had recovered from COVID-19. Each CDR3 is given with its conserved first and last residue. Each record gives: D gene, V gene, J gene, clone size, CDR3 protein, CDR3 DNA. A D gene is named only where the DNA matches it firmly. For some rows the clone size is stated as once, few or many, or as a class when expanded; others skip it.

D: -; V: TRBV5-1; J: TRBJ1-1; size: -; CDR3: CASSLEQGGVAFF; DNA: TGCGCCAGCAGCTTGGAGCAGGGAGGGGTAGCTTTCTTT
D: TRBD2; V: TRBV7-3; J: TRBJ2-3; size: -; CDR3: CASSPNSGRADTQYF; DNA: TGTGCCAGCAGCCCGAATAGCGGGAGGGCAGATACGCAGTATTTT
D: -; V: TRBV5-5; J: TRBJ1-2; size: -; CDR3: CASSAGGVNYGYTF; DNA: TGTGCCAGCAGCGCCGGCGGCGTTAACTATGGCTACACCTTC
D: TRBD2; V: TRBV27; J: TRBJ2-3; size: -; CDR3: CASSLWRGVVDTQYF; DNA: TGTGCCAGCAGTTTATGGCGGGGGGTGGTGGATACGCAGTATTTT
D: -; V: TRBV9; J: TRBJ2-2; size: -; CDR3: CASSALLVNTGELFF; DNA: TGTGCCAGCAGCGCGTTACTAGTGAACACCGGGGAGCTGTTTTTT
D: -; V: TRBV5-6; J: TRBJ2-7; size: -; CDR3: CASSLGRAWSYEQYF; DNA: TGTGCCAGCAGCTTAGGGCGGGCCTGGTCCTACGAGCAGTACTTC
D: TRBD1; V: TRBV19; J: TRBJ1-4; size: -; CDR3: CASSVTRGSNEKLFF; DNA: TGTGCCAGTAGTGTTACCAGGGGGTCAAATGAAAAACTGTTTTTT
D: TRBD2; V: TRBV2; J: TRBJ2-7; size: -; CDR3: CASRLAGGTYEQYF; DNA: TGTGCCAGTAGACTAGCGGGAGGAACCTACGAGCAGTACTTC
D: TRBD2; V: TRBV24-1; J: TRBJ2-2; size: -; CDR3: CATSDQGGAGELFF; DNA: TGTGCCACCAGTGATCAGGGAGGGGCCGGGGAGCTGTTTTTT
D: -; V: TRBV28; J: TRBJ1-2; size: -; CDR3: CASRLAGYGYTF; DNA: TGTGCCAGCAGGCTGGCGGGATATGGCTACACCTTC
D: -; V: TRBV7-9; J: TRBJ1-1; size: -; CDR3: CASSFRDTYTEAFF; DNA: TGTGCCAGCAGCTTCCGGGACACTTACACTGAAGCTTTCTTT
D: -; V: TRBV5-5; J: TRBJ2-7; size: -; CDR3: CASSLYSYEQYF; DNA: TGTGCCAGCAGCTTGTACTCCTACGAGCAGTACTTC
D: -; V: TRBV19; J: TRBJ2-1; size: -; CDR3: CASSILAGDYNEQFF; DNA: TGTGCCAGTAGTATCTTGGCCGGGGATTACAATGAGCAGTTCTTC
D: TRBD1; V: TRBV6-2/TRBV6-3; J: TRBJ1-2; size: -; CDR3: CASSPNLGQGGYGYTF; DNA: TGTGCCAGCAGTCCAAACCTCGGACAGGGAGGCTATGGCTACACCTTC
D: -; V: TRBV7-8; J: TRBJ2-1; size: once; CDR3: CASSPPVDEQFF; DNA: TGTGCCAGCAGCCCTCCCGTAGATGAGCAGTTCTTC
D: TRBD1; V: TRBV5-5; J: TRBJ1-1; size: -; CDR3: CASSLARGPPLRMNTEAFF; DNA: TGTGCCAGCAGCTTGGCCAGGGGGCCTCCCCTCAGAATGAACACTGAAGCTTTCTTT
D: -; V: TRBV10-2; J: TRBJ2-1; size: -; CDR3: CASSESNYNEQFF; DNA: TGCGCCAGCAGTGAGTCTAACTACAATGAGCAGTTCTTC
D: -; V: TRBV28; J: TRBJ1-5; size: -; CDR3: CASNQGSNQPQHF; DNA: TGTGCCAGCAACCAGGGAAGCAATCAGCCCCAGCATTTT
D: -; V: TRBV18; J: TRBJ2-1; size: -; CDR3: CASSPPAGGNEQFF; DNA: TGTGCCAGCTCACCACCGGCCGGGGGCAATGAGCAGTTCTTC
D: TRBD1; V: TRBV30; J: TRBJ2-5; size: -; CDR3: CAWSDRDRPPETQYF; DNA: TGTGCCTGGAGTGACCGGGACAGGCCTCCAGAGACCCAGTACTTC
D: TRBD1; V: TRBV29-1; J: TRBJ1-1; size: -; CDR3: CSVTGGADTEAFF; DNA: TGCAGCGTTACAGGGGGCGCGGACACTGAAGCTTTCTTT
D: -; V: TRBV3-1/TRBV3-2; J: TRBJ2-3; size: -; CDR3: CASSQGRGADTQYF; DNA: TGTGCCAGCAGCCAAGGTAGGGGTGCAGATACGCAGTATTTT
D: -; V: TRBV15; J: TRBJ1-4; size: -; CDR3: CATKGGGSSNEKLFF; DNA: TGTGCCACCAAGGGCGGGGGCTCCTCTAATGAAAAACTGTTTTTT
D: -; V: TRBV9; J: TRBJ1-2; size: -; CDR3: CASSQLNYGYTF; DNA: TGTGCCAGTTCTCAGTTAAACTATGGCTACACCTTC
D: -; V: TRBV27; J: TRBJ1-1; size: few; CDR3: CASGTEGSNTEAFF; DNA: TGTGCCAGCGGCACCGAGGGATCGAACACTGAAGCTTTCTTT
D: TRBD1; V: TRBV6-5; J: TRBJ2-1; size: -; CDR3: CASSLTGGHEQFF; DNA: TGTGCCAGCAGTCTAACAGGGGGCCATGAGCAGTTCTTC
D: -; V: TRBV30; J: TRBJ1-3; size: -; CDR3: CAWRRDWSSGNTIYF; DNA: TGTGCCTGGAGGAGAGATTGGAGCTCTGGAAACACCATATATTTT
D: -; V: TRBV10-1; J: TRBJ2-5; size: -; CDR3: CASSYGGRETQYF; DNA: TGCGCCAGCAGTTACGGGGGACGAGAGACCCAGTACTTC
D: TRBD2; V: TRBV5-8; J: TRBJ2-3; size: -; CDR3: CASSSRLAGGDTQYF; DNA: TGTGCCAGCAGCTCTAGACTAGCGGGAGGGGATACGCAGTATTTT
D: -; V: TRBV7-2; J: TRBJ2-5; size: once; CDR3: CASSSEETQYF; DNA: TGTGCCAGCAGCTCGGAAGAGACCCAGTACTTC
D: TRBD1; V: TRBV2; J: TRBJ2-7; size: -; CDR3: CASSLGTGGPYEQYF; DNA: TGTGCCAGCAGTCTAGGGACAGGGGGGCCCTACGAGCAGTACTTC
D: TRBD2; V: TRBV5-4; J: TRBJ2-1; size: -; CDR3: CASSLFGGGGSYNEQFF; DNA: TGTGCCAGCAGCTTATTCGGCGGGGGGGGCTCCTACAATGAGCAGTTCTTC
D: -; V: TRBV3-1/TRBV3-2; J: TRBJ1-2; size: -; CDR3: CASSQEYILYGYTF; DNA: TGTGCCAGCAGCCAAGAGTACATTTTGTATGGCTACACCTTC
D: TRBD1; V: TRBV18; J: TRBJ2-7; size: -; CDR3: CASSSTGTGVIEQYF; DNA: TGTGCCAGCTCATCCACCGGGACAGGGGTTATCGAGCAGTACTTC
D: TRBD1; V: TRBV5-1; J: TRBJ1-1; size: -; CDR3: CASSFGQVNTEAFF; DNA: TGCGCCAGCAGCTTCGGACAGGTAAACACTGAAGCTTTCTTT
D: -; V: TRBV5-1; J: TRBJ1-1; size: -; CDR3: CASSLSVQTNTEAFF; DNA: TGCGCCAGCAGCTTGTCTGTACAGACGAACACTGAAGCTTTCTTT
D: -; V: TRBV4-2; J: TRBJ2-3; size: -; CDR3: CASSQDRAGQDTQYF; DNA: TGTGCCAGCAGCCAAGACAGAGCGGGACAAGATACGCAGTATTTT
D: TRBD1; V: TRBV29-1; J: TRBJ1-1; size: -; CDR3: CSVDGTGVFGTEAFF; DNA: TGCAGCGTTGATGGGACAGGGGTCTTTGGCACTGAAGCTTTCTTT
D: TRBD2; V: TRBV6-1; J: TRBJ2-1; size: -; CDR3: CASSEGTSGGPSHEQFF; DNA: TGTGCCAGCAGTGAGGGGACTAGCGGGGGTCCATCCCATGAGCAGTTCTTC
D: TRBD1; V: TRBV7-2; J: TRBJ1-1; size: -; CDR3: CASSRDRGILNTEAFF; DNA: TGTGCCAGCAGCAGGGACAGGGGAATATTGAACACTGAAGCTTTCTTT
D: TRBD1; V: TRBV19; J: TRBJ2-5; size: -; CDR3: CASSPYRGPQETQYF; DNA: TGTGCCAGTAGTCCGTACAGGGGGCCCCAAGAGACCCAGTACTTC
D: -; V: TRBV19; J: TRBJ2-1; size: -; CDR3: CASRNLGQSRGEQFF; DNA: TGTGCCAGTAGGAATCTCGGACAATCCAGGGGTGAGCAGTTCTTC
D: -; V: TRBV27; J: TRBJ2-7; size: once; CDR3: CASSVTSYYEQYF; DNA: TGTGCCAGCAGCGTGACTAGTTACTACGAGCAGTACTTC
D: -; V: TRBV18; J: TRBJ2-7; size: -; CDR3: CASSAGSGAGAYEQYF; DNA: TGTGCCAGCTCAGCCGGCAGTGGGGCAGGGGCCTACGAGCAGTACTTC
D: TRBD1; V: TRBV7-2; J: TRBJ1-1; size: few; CDR3: CASSPRQGEVLEAFF; DNA: TGTGCCAGCAGCCCCCGACAGGGGGAGGTCCTAGAAGCTTTCTTT
D: -; V: TRBV5-1; J: TRBJ2-2; size: once; CDR3: CASTVMSGSNAGELFF; DNA: TGCGCCAGCACCGTCATGTCAGGGTCTAATGCCGGGGAGCTGTTTTTT
D: TRBD1; V: TRBV19; J: TRBJ1-4; size: -; CDR3: CAIGQGGRPNEKLFF; DNA: TGTGCCATTGGACAGGGAGGCCGACCTAATGAAAAACTGTTTTTT
D: TRBD1; V: TRBV19; J: TRBJ2-3; size: -; CDR3: CASSIQRQGAGDTQYF; DNA: TGTGCCAGTAGTATCCAGAGACAGGGGGCGGGAGATACGCAGTATTTT
D: -; V: TRBV6-2/TRBV6-3; J: TRBJ2-7; size: -; CDR3: CASSSTVVPSYEQYF; DNA: TGTGCCAGCAGTTCGACAGTAGTTCCCTCCTACGAGCAGTACTTC
D: -; V: TRBV25-1; J: TRBJ2-1; size: -; CDR3: CASALPGQSYNEQFF; DNA: TGTGCCAGCGCTCTTCCGGGACAATCCTACAATGAGCAGTTCTTC
D: -; V: TRBV15; J: TRBJ1-5; size: once; CDR3: CATSRGTNSNQPQHF; DNA: TGTGCCACCAGCAGAGGCACAAATAGCAATCAGCCCCAGCATTTT
D: -; V: TRBV6-5; J: TRBJ1-1; size: -; CDR3: CASSTGFMNTEAFF; DNA: TGTGCCAGCAGCACAGGGTTCATGAACACTGAAGCTTTCTTT
D: -; V: TRBV29-1; J: TRBJ2-7; size: -; CDR3: CSVEAGHSYEQYF; DNA: TGCAGCGTTGAAGCTGGGCACTCCTACGAGCAGTACTTC